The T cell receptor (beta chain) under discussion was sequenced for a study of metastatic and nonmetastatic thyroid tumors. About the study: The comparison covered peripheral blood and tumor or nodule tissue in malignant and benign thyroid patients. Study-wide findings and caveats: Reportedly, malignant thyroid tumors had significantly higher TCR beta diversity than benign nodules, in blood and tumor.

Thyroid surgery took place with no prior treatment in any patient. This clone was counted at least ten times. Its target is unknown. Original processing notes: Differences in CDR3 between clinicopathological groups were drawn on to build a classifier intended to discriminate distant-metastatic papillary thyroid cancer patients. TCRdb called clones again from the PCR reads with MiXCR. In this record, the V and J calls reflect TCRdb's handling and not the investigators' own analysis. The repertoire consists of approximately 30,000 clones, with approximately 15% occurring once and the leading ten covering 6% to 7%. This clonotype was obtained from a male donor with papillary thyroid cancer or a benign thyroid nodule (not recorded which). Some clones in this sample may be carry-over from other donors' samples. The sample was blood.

This CDR3 is CASSVEALAGGGDTQYF. As DNA, the CDR3 is TGTGCCAGCAGCGTAGAGGCACTAGCGGGAGGCGGCGATACGCAGTATTTT. The genes are TRBV9 and TRBJ2-3; 12 positions agree with TRBD2. The CDR3 length is 17 residues. Germline V gene sequence: CDR1 SGDLS, CDR2 YYNGEE. Germline trimming cut 0 bases from V and 6 bases from J; bases unmatched to any gene: 8.